This T cell receptor beta chain was profiled in a study of cytomegalovirus exposure and HLA in healthy donors. This clone was observed a handful of times. Antigen unknown. Study results and limitations: The classifier reportedly diagnosed cytomegalovirus status with high specificity and sensitivity. Rare TCR sequences predominated, though certain public TCRs were found in many donors. Within the approximately 130 validation repertoires, first-cohort TCR clusters tended to co-occur, according to a later analysis.

V was pared by 3 bases and J by 8 bases, with 16 bases between. The germline gives CDR1 SQVTM, CDR2 ANQGSEA. The CDR3 contains 13 residues. TCRdb's table, derived via immunoSEQ multiplex PCR, lists solely in-frame clones and lacks some. The sample includes around 150,000 clones, roughly 84% of them seen just once. This TCR was recovered from a man aged 30-40 years in good health and CMV-seropositive. Sequences were obtained from PBMCs. This chain uses TRBV29-1 with TRBJ1-1, with a weak D call TRBD1 (5 bases). Here the CDR3 reads CSVDGLGGGEAFF. The CDR3 DNA reads as TGCAGCGTTGACGGGCTTGGGGGGGGAGAAGCTTTCTTT.